The next 5 T cell receptor beta chains were all read from a single sample in a study of shared clonotypes between healthy human individuals. Data came from immunoSEQ multiplex PCR; TCRdb stores just in-frame clones and leaves some out. The table lists hundreds of thousands of clones, 73% of them singletons, with around 2% in the top ten. The specimen sequenced was memory CD4+ T cells sorted from blood. As to subset: CD45RA-negative fraction. The origin of the receptors is a woman in her twenties or thirties in good health.

The chain has TRBV6-5 and TRBJ2-5; 9 bases line up with TRBD1. V trimming: 6 bases; J trimming: 7 bases; junction bases outside the gene matches: 6. Germline CDR1 is MNHEY and CDR2 is SVGAGI. This CDR3 spans 13 amino acids. CDR3 residues: CASRGRQGGTQYF. CDR3 sequence (DNA): TGTGCCAGCAGGGGCCGACAGGGGGGGACCCAGTACTTC.

Here the CDR3 reads CASSEGTSTYEQYF. CDR3 coding DNA: TGTGCCAGCAGCGAAGGGACATCTACCTACGAGCAGTACTTC. The rearrangement joins TRBV25-1 to TRBJ2-7; TRBD1 might be the D (6 bases). The germline V gene has CDR1 MGHDK and CDR2 SYGVNS. CDR3 length equals 14 residues. V lost 6 bases and J 2 bases, leaving 14 bases between the germline ends.

This chain links TRBV28 with TRBJ1-2; TRBD1 aligns across 8 bases. This CDR3 region has 15 residues. Germline CDR1 reads MDHEN; CDR2 reads SYDVKM. V shed 8 bases and J 1 base; nucleotides not matched to a gene: 9. CDR3 sequence reads: CASRGGGQGNYGYTF. In nucleotides, the CDR3 is TGTGCCAGCCGGGGGGGCGGACAGGGTAACTATGGCTACACCTTC.

This chain links TRBV2 with TRBJ2-3, with a weak D call TRBD2 (11 bases). Trimming took 5 bases from V and 3 from J, leaving 27 bases between them. The CDR3 is 19 amino acids. CDR1 is SNHLY and CDR2 is FYNNEI in the germline V gene. The CDR3 sequence: CASSRTGGSGRAVTDTQYF. CDR3 sequence (DNA): TGTGCCAGCAGTCGGACAGGGGGTAGCGGGAGGGCCGTTACAGATACGCAGTATTTT.

This rearrangement joins TRBV28 to TRBJ2-6, with 8 positions matching TRBD1. The CDR3 has 22 amino acids. Germline trimming cut 3 bases from V and 0 bases from J; bases unmatched to any gene: 19. The V gene's germline CDR1 is MDHEN and CDR2 SYDVKM. The CDR3 DNA reads TGTGCCAGCAGTTTCAGTCTCTCGGGCCTAGGACAGGGTTACTCTGGGGCCAACGTCCTGACTTTC. It specifies CASSFSLSGLGQGYSGANVLTF. The entire variable domain, with the rest obtained from reference TRBV28 and TRBJ2-6, is as follows: DVKVTQSSRYLVKRTGEKVFLECVQDMDHENMFWYRQDPGLGLRLIYFSYDVKMKEKGDIPEGYSVSREKKERFSLILESASTNQTSMYLCASSFSLSGLGQGYSGANVLTFGAGSRLTVL.